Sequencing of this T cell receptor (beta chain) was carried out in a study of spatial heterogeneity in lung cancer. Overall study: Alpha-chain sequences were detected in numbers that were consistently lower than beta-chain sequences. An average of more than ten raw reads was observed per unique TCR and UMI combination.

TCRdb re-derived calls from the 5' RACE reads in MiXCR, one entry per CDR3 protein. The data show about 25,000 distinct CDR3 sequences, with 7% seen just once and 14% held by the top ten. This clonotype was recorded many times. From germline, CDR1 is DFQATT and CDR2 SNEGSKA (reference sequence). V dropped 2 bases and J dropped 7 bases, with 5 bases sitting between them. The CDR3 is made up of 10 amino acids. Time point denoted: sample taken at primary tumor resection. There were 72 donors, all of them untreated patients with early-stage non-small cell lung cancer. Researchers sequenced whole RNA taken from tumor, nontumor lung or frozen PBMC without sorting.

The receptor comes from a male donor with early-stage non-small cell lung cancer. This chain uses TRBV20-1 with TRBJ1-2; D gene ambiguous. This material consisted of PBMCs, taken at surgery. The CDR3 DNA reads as TGCAGTGCTAGAAGATCTGGCTACACCTTC. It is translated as CSARRSGYTF.